The 22 T cell receptor beta chains below all came from one sample that was sequenced in a study of blood T cell repertoires in COVID-19. Profiling relied on immunoSEQ multiplex PCR, and the TCRdb table lists in-frame clones only, not all of them. The data hold tens of thousands of clones, with 79% observed a single time. The sample was peripheral blood. All receptors come from a human donor in a cohort sampled during active COVID-19.

The chain carries TRBV3-1 (or the pseudogene TRBV3-2) and TRBJ1-1, with 8 bases lining up with TRBD1. Trimming removed 4 bases from V and 7 bases from J; junction bases left unmatched: 5. CDR1 is LGHDT, CDR2 YNNKEL, per germline (reference sequence). The CDR3 runs to 13 residues. Here the CDR3 reads CASSPGGGLEAFF. The CDR3 coding sequence is TGTGCCAGCAGCCCAGGGGGCGGACTTGAAGCTTTCTTT.

This clone has a handful of counts. This chain links TRBV30 with TRBJ1-2; tentative D call: TRBD1 (6 bases). V lost 5 bases, J lost 5 bases, and 12 bases lay in between. Germline values: CDR1 GTSNPN, CDR2 SVGIG (reference sequence). This CDR3 has 12 amino acids. This CDR3 reads CAWSGTSYGYTF. The CDR3 bases are TGTGCCTGGTCCGGGACATCGTATGGCTACACCTTC. The complete variable domain, with remaining parts taken from reference TRBV30 and TRBJ1-2, reads SQTIHQWPATLVQPVGSPLSLECTVEGTSNPNLYWYRQAAGRGLQLLFYSVGIGQISSEVPQNLSASRPQDRQFILSSKKLLLSDSGFYLCAWSGTSYGYTFGSGTRLTVV.

This chain connects TRBV11-2 to TRBJ2-3; 12 bases match TRBD2. The length of the CDR3 is 17 residues. Trimming at V came to 2 bases and at J to 2 bases, leaving 5 bases not matched to a gene. CDR1 is SGHAT and CDR2 is FQNNGV in the germline V gene. Here the CDR3 DNA reads TGTGCCAGCAGCTTATTCCTAGCGGGGGGGGCCACAGATACGCAGTATTTT. Translating it yields CASSLFLAGGATDTQYF.

This clone was detected ten times or more. V and J are TRBV19 and TRBJ1-1, with a possible D match to TRBD1 (5 bases). The CDR3 is made up of 14 amino acids. Trimming removed 5 bases from V and 1 base from J, with 11 bases in between. Germline CDR1 reads LNHDA; CDR2 reads SQIVND (reference sequence). CDR3 nucleotide sequence: TGTGCCAGTAGTTCTTGGGGCCGGAACACTGAAGCTTTCTTT. Translation: CASSSWGRNTEAFF.

J is TRBJ2-5 and V is TRBV5-1, with 8 bases identical to TRBD2. J was trimmed by 1 base and V by 1 base; bases with no gene match: 3. The CDR3 contains 15 residues. From germline, CDR1 is SGHRS and CDR2 YFSETQ. The CDR3: CASSLSTSAQETQYF. CDR3 sequence (DNA): TGCGCCAGCAGCTTGTCGACTAGCGCCCAAGAGACCCAGTACTTC.

This chain uses TRBV5-1 with TRBJ2-6, with D possibly matching TRBD1 (5 bases). Trimming removed 6 bases from V and 2 bases from J, with 24 bases in between. This CDR3 has 19 amino acids. Germline V gene data show CDR1 as SGHRS and CDR2 as YFSETQ. The chain's CDR3 is CASTSWLQIGAAGANVLTF. The CDR3 DNA follows: TGCGCCAGCACCTCTTGGCTCCAGATAGGGGCAGCTGGGGCCAACGTCCTGACTTTC.

This clone came up a few times. The chain uses TRBV5-1 and TRBJ1-2; perhaps TRBD1 as D (6 bases). CDR3 length equals 12 residues. Germline V gives CDR1 SGHRS, CDR2 YFSETQ. V was cut by 0 bases and J by 9 bases, with 9 bases left in between. This CDR3 is CASSLGQASYTF. CDR3 DNA: TGCGCCAGCAGCTTGGGACAGGCGAGCTACACCTTC.

The gene calls are TRBV19 and TRBJ1-5, with TRBD1 as a possible D gene (5 bases). The CDR3 is 12 residues long. The germline V and J ends were trimmed by 6 bases and 5 bases, with 8 bases remaining between them. Per the germline V gene, CDR1 is LNHDA and CDR2 is SQIVND (reference sequence). CDR3 nucleotides: TGTGCCAGTAGGGGGGGAGATCAGCCCCAGCATTTT. It encodes CASRGGDQPQHF.

This chain uses TRBV7-9 with TRBJ1-2; TRBD1 might be the D (5 bases). The CDR3 length is 15 residues. Between the trimmed V and J ends, which lost 6 bases and 3 bases, there was a span of 17 bases. The V gene's germline CDR1 is SEHNR and CDR2 FQNEAQ (reference sequence). The CDR3 bases are TGTGCCAGCAGTTCACCCTGGGGGGATGACTATGGCTACACCTTC. Its protein product is CASSSPWGDDYGYTF.

This clone was counted only a few times. The CDR3 loop is CASSLNGGTYEQYF. CDR3 sequence (DNA): TGTGCCAGCAGCTTAAATGGGGGGACCTACGAGCAGTACTTC. The chain recombines TRBV11-3 with TRBJ2-7, with D perhaps matching TRBD2 (6 bases). Germline V lookup: CDR1 SGHNT, CDR2 YENEEA. CDR3 length: 14 amino acids. The V end lost 2 bases, the J end lost 2 bases, and 10 bases lay between the germline ends. Full variable domain (outside the CDR3, taken from reference TRBV11-3 and TRBJ2-7): EAGVVQSPRYKIIEKKQPVAFWCNPISGHNTLYWYLQNLGQGPELLIRYENEEAVDDSQLPKDRFSAERLKGVDSTLKIQPAELGDSAVYLCASSLNGGTYEQYFGPGTRLTVT.

The chain uses TRBV5-1 and TRBJ1-6; tentative D call: TRBD1 (6 bases). The CDR3 contains 19 residues. Trimming shortened V by 3 bases and J by 0 bases, and 19 bases separated the two germline ends. Germline assignment: CDR1 SGHRS and CDR2 YFSETQ. This CDR3 is CASSWHPGGAGSYNSPLHF. The CDR3 region has the DNA TGCGCCAGCAGCTGGCATCCGGGGGGCGCAGGCTCCTATAATTCACCCCTCCACTTT.

The chain has TRBV7-2 and TRBJ2-5; D gene uncertain. The CDR3 runs to 13 residues. The V end lost 2 bases, the J end lost 3 bases, and 7 bases lay between the germline ends. Germline V gene lookup returns CDR1 SGHTA and CDR2 FQGNSA. CDR3: CASSLRRKETQYF. Here the CDR3 DNA reads TGTGCCAGCAGCTTACGGAGAAAAGAGACCCAGTACTTC.

The J gene is TRBJ1-1, the V gene TRBV6-2 or TRBV6-3; D is possibly TRBD1 (5 bases). Germline V lookup: CDR1 MNHEY, CDR2 SVGEGT. V lost 0 bases to trimming and J lost 7 bases, with 12 bases between them. CDR3 length: 14 residues. This CDR3 is CASSYSGRAVEAFF. DNA for the CDR3: TGTGCCAGCAGTTACTCAGGCAGGGCGGTTGAAGCTTTCTTT.

The genes are TRBV4-3 and TRBJ1-2; D possibly corresponds to TRBD1 (5 bases). The V end lost 1 base, the J end lost 3 bases, and 9 bases lay between the germline ends. Germline V lookup: CDR1 LGHNA, CDR2 YSLEER. CDR3 length: 14 amino acids. CDR3 in amino acids: CASSQGPRDYGYTF. The CDR3, as DNA: TGCGCCAGCAGCCAAGGTCCCAGGGACTATGGCTACACCTTC.

The chain couples TRBV11-3 to TRBJ2-7, with TRBD2 matching over 12 bases. Germline V gene lookup returns CDR1 SGHNT and CDR2 YENEEA. This CDR3 comprises 16 residues. After removal of 5 bases from V and 4 bases from J, the junction contained 9 bases not matched to a gene. DNA of the CDR3: TGTGCCAGCAGCCCCCAGGGACTAGCGGGCCGTTACGAGCAGTACTTC. Amino acids: CASSPQGLAGRYEQYF. The full variable domain, its missing parts supplied by reference TRBV11-3 and TRBJ2-7, is EAGVVQSPRYKIIEKKQPVAFWCNPISGHNTLYWYLQNLGQGPELLIRYENEEAVDDSQLPKDRFSAERLKGVDSTLKIQPAELGDSAVYLCASSPQGLAGRYEQYFGPGTRLTVT.

The table lists this clone with a few counts. This chain joins TRBV9 and TRBJ1-1; 10 bases fit TRBD1. V lost 0 bases and J lost 5; bases outside the gene matches: 7. Germline CDR1 and CDR2: SGDLS and YYNGEE. CDR3 length: 16 amino acids. CDR3 coding DNA: TGTGCCAGCAGCGTAGGACAGGGGGCGAGCCGAACTGAAGCTTTCTTT. The encoded protein is CASSVGQGASRTEAFF.

This chain links TRBV18 with TRBJ2-5; the D gene is possibly TRBD2 (5 bases). The CDR3 totals 15 residues. The germline V gene has CDR1 KGHSH and CDR2 LQKENI. The V and J ends lost 4 bases and 2 bases respectively, with 14 bases between them. The CDR3 DNA reads as TGTGCCAGCTCACGGGAGACGGCACTGCAAGAGACCCAGTACTTC. This codes for CASSRETALQETQYF.

The V call is TRBV14, the J call TRBJ1-2, with no clear D. The V end lost 1 base, the J end lost 2 bases, and 2 bases lay between the germline ends. The CDR3 extends over 12 amino acids. Germline lookup yields CDR1 SGHDN and CDR2 FVKESK. The CDR3 DNA sequence: TGTGCCAGCAGCCAAGCGAACTATGGCTACACCTTC. Amino acids: CASSQANYGYTF.

This sequence joins TRBV18 and TRBJ1-4; possibly TRBD1 for D (5 bases). Germline values: CDR1 KGHSH, CDR2 LQKENI. This CDR3 is built from 14 residues. V was shortened by 1 base and J by 4 bases, with 7 bases between the two germline ends. The CDR3 DNA reads TGTGCCAGCTCACCACTGACAGTTAATGAAAAACTGTTTTTT. Translated: CASSPLTVNEKLFF.

The chain employs TRBV28 and TRBJ1-4, with 8 bases identical to TRBD1. The CDR3 extends over 15 amino acids. J was trimmed by 0 bases and V by 7 bases; bases with no gene match: 4. Germline V gene sequence: CDR1 MDHEN, CDR2 SYDVKM. The DNA of the CDR3 is TGTGCCAGCACGTTACAGGGGGCAACTAATGAAAAACTGTTTTTT. Translation gives CASTLQGATNEKLFF.

V and J are TRBV30 and TRBJ2-7, with TRBD2 identical over 8 bases. Germline CDR1 is GTSNPN and CDR2 is SVGIG (reference sequence). The CDR3 consists of 17 residues. The ends lost 0 bases at V and 2 bases at J; junction bases unmatched: 12. The CDR3 spells CAWSVPPRLARTYEQYF. As DNA, the CDR3 is TGTGCCTGGAGTGTACCCCCCCGACTAGCGAGAACCTACGAGCAGTACTTC.

The chain employs TRBV28 and TRBJ2-5, with 12 positions matching TRBD2. Germline V gene data show CDR1 as MDHEN and CDR2 as SYDVKM. The trim removed 1 base at V and 5 bases at J, leaving 11 bases unmatched. This CDR3 is 18 amino acids long. CDR3 sequence reads: CASSLSLPASGREETQYF. As DNA, the CDR3 is TGTGCCAGCAGTTTATCCCTCCCGGCTAGCGGGAGGGAGGAGACCCAGTACTTC. The variable domain in full, with the rest retrieved from reference TRBV28 and TRBJ2-5, is DVKVTQSSRYLVKRTGEKVFLECVQDMDHENMFWYRQDPGLGLRLIYFSYDVKMKEKGDIPEGYSVSREKKERFSLILESASTNQTSMYLCASSLSLPASGREETQYFGPGTRLLVL.